This TCR beta chain was sequenced in a study of blood T cell repertoires in COVID-19. Sequenced by immunoSEQ multiplex PCR; TCRdb stores in-frame clones only, minus some. Of some 130,000 clones listed, 85% to 90% are singletons. The material sequenced was peripheral blood. This clonotype was sampled from a man aged 60 to 69 with active or convalescent COVID-19.

CDR3 residues: CAISGGGQGIRSGNTIYF. CDR3 nucleotides: TGTGCCATCAGTGGGGGGGGCCAGGGAATTCGCTCTGGAAACACCATATATTTT. V is TRBV10-3 and J is TRBJ1-3; possibly TRBD1 for D (6 bases). Germline values: CDR1 ENHRY, CDR2 SYGVKD. The CDR3 extends over 18 amino acids. Trimming removed 4 bases at V and 0 bases at J, with 19 bases between.